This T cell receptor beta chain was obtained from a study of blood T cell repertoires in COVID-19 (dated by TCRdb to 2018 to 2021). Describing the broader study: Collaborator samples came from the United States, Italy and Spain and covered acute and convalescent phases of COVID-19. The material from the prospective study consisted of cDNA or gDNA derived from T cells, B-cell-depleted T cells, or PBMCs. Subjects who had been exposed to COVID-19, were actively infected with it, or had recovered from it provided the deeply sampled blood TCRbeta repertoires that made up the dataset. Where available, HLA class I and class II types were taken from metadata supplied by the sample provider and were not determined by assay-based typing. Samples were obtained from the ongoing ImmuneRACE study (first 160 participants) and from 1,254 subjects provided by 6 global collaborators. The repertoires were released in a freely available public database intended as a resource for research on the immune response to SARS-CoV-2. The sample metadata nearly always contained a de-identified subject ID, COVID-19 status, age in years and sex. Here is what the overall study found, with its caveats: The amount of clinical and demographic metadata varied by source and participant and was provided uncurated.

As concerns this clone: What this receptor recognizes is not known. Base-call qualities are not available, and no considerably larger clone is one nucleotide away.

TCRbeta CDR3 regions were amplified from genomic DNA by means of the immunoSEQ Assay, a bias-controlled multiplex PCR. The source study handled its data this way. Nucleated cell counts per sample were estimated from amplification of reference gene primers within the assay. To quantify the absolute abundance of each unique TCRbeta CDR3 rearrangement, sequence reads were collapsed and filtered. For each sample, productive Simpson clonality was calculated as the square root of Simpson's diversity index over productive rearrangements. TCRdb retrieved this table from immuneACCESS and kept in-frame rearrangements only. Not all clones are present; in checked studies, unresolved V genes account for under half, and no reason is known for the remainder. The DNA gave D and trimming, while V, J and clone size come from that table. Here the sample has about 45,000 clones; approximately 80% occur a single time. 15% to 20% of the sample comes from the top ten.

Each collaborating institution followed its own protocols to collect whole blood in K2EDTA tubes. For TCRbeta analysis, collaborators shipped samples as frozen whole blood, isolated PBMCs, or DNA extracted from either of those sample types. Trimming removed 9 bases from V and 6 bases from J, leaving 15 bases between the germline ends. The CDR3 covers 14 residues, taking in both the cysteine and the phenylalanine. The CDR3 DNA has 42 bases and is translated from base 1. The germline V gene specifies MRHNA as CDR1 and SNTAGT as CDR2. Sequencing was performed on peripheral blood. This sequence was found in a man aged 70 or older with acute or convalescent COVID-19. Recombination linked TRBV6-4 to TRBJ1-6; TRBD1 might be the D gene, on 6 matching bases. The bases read TGTGCCAGGGCCGGGGGGGCATGTAATTCACCCCTCCACTTT. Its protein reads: CARAGGACNSPLHF.